This T cell receptor (beta chain) was found in a study of T cell repertoires in cytomegalovirus infection. Across the whole study: In the study, CMV epitopes included recently identified HLA-C-restricted and well-studied HLA-B-restricted ones. CMV infection plus the matching HLA type was flagged by public TCR beta signatures. Study-level findings and limits: In two of eight donors, the top clonotype was HLA-C-restricted CMV-specific.

Of note for this clonotype: Its antigen is currently unknown.

TCRdb recomputed calls from the reads with MiXCR, one row per CDR3 protein. The table has approximately 150,000 distinct CDR3 sequences, about 20% seen once; the top ten hold 20% to 30%. The sequencing here drew on CD8+ T cells from cultured PBMCs, taken from culture after CMV antigen stimulation. This sequence was found in a human donor in good health (CMV status not recorded). Some clones in this sample may be carry-over from other donors' samples.

CDR3 in DNA: TGTGCCAGCAGCCCAGAGACAGGTAGTAACACTGAAGCTTTCTTT. This encodes CASSPETGSNTEAFF. J is TRBJ1-1 and V is TRBV4-2, with a weak D call TRBD1 (6 bases). The CDR3 runs 15 residues. CDR1 and CDR2 (germline): LGHNA, YNFKEQ. V was pared by 4 bases and J by 2 bases, with 14 bases between.